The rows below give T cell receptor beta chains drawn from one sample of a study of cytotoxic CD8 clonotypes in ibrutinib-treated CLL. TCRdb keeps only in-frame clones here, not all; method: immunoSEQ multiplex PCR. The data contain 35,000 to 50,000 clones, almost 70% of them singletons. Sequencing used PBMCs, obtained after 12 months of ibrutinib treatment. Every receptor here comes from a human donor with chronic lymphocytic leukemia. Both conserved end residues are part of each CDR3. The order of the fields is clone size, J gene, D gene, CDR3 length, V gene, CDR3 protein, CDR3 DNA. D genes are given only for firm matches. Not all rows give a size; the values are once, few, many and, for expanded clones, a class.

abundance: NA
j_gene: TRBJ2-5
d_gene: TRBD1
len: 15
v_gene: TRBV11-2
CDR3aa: CASSATGGFQETQYF
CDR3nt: TGTGCCAGCAGCGCGACAGGGGGCTTTCAAGAGACCCAGTACTTC

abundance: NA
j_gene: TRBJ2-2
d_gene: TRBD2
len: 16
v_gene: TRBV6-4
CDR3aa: CASRPTSGSGAGELFF
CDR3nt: TGTGCCAGCAGGCCTACTAGCGGGAGCGGAGCCGGGGAGCTGTTTTTT

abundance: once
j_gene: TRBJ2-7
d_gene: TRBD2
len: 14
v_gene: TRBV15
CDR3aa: CATSRVTGGSEQYF
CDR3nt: TGTGCCACCAGCAGAGTAACGGGAGGGTCCGAGCAGTACTTC

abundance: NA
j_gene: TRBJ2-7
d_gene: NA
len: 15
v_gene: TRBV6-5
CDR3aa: CASREQGKSTYEQYF
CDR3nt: TGTGCCAGCAGGGAGCAGGGTAAATCCACCTACGAGCAGTACTTC

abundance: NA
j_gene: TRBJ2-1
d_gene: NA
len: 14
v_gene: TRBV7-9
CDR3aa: CASSRGEGYNEQFF
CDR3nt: TGTGCCAGCAGCCGGGGAGAGGGTTACAATGAGCAGTTCTTC

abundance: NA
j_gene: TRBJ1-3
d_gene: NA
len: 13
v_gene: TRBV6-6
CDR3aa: CASRGEAGNTIYF
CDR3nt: TGTGCCAGCAGGGGAGAGGCTGGAAACACCATATATTTT

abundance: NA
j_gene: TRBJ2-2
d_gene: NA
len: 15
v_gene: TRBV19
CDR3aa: CASTITDRVTGELFF
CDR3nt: TGTGCCAGTACCATCACGGATCGGGTCACCGGGGAGCTGTTTTTT

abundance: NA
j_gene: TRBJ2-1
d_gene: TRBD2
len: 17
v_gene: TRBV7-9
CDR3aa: CASSPTSGAVKGNEQFF
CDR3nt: TGTGCCAGCAGCCCCACTAGCGGCGCCGTCAAAGGCAATGAGCAGTTCTTC

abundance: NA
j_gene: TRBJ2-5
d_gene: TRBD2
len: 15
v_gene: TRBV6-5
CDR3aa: CASSRLAGGGQTQYF
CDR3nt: TGTGCCAGCAGCCGACTAGCGGGAGGGGGGCAGACCCAGTACTTC

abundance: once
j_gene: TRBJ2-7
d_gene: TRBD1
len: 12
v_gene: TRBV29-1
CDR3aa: CSVRQGAYEQYF
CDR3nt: TGCAGCGTCAGACAGGGGGCCTACGAGCAGTACTTC

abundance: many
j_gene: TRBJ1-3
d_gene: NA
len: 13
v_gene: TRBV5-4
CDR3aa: CASSFGRENTIYF
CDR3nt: TGTGCCAGCAGCTTTGGCCGGGAGAACACCATATATTTT

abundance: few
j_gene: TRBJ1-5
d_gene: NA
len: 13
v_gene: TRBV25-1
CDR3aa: CASSPTGNQPQHF
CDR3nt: TGTGCCAGCAGTCCGACAGGTAATCAGCCCCAGCATTTT

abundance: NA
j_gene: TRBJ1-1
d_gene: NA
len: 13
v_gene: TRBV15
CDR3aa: CATSREQNTEAFF
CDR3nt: TGTGCCACCAGCAGAGAGCAGAACACTGAAGCTTTCTTT

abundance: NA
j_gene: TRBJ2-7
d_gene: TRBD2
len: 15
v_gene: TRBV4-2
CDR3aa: CASSQDYEASGEQYF
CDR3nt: TGTGCCAGCAGCCAAGATTACGAGGCTAGCGGCGAGCAGTACTTC

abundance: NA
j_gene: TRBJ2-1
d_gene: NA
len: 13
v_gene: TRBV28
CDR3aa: CASSHGVYNEQFF
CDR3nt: TGTGCCAGCAGTCACGGAGTGTACAATGAGCAGTTCTTC

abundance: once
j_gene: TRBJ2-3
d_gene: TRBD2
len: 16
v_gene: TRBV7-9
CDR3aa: CASSRSSGASTDTQYF
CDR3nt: TGTGCCAGCAGCCGCTCTAGCGGAGCTAGCACAGATACGCAGTATTTT

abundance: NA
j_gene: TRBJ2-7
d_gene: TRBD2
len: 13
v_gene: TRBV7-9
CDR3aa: CASGLAGAYEQYF
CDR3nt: TGTGCCAGCGGGCTAGCGGGAGCCTACGAGCAGTACTTC

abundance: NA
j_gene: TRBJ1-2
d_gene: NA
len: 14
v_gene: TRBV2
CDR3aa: CASTSDRTNYGYTF
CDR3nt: TGTGCCAGCACGTCGGACAGAACTAACTATGGCTACACCTTC

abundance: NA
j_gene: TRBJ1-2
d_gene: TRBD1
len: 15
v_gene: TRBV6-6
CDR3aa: CASTPTGLNNYGYTF
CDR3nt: TGTGCCAGCACCCCGACAGGGTTGAATAACTATGGCTACACCTTC

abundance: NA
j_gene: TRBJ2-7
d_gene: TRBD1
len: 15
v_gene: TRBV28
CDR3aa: CASRRPGTGSYEQYF
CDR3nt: TGTGCCAGCAGGCGACCCGGGACAGGCTCCTACGAGCAGTACTTC

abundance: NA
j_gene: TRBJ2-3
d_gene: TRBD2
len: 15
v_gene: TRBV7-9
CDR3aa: CASSLQRGSTDTQYF
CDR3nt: TGTGCCAGCAGCTTACAGCGGGGTAGCACAGATACGCAGTATTTT

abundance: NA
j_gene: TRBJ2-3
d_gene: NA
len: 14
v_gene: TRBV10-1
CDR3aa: CASRPGLSTDTQYF
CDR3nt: TGCGCCAGCAGACCGGGACTGAGCACAGATACGCAGTATTTT

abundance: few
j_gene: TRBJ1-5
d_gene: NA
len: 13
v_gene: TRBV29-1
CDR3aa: CSVGGNSNQPQHF
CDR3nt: TGCAGCGTTGGGGGGAATAGCAATCAGCCCCAGCATTTT

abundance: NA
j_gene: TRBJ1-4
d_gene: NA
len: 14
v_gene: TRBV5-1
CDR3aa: CASSLTGWREKLFF
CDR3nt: TGCGCCAGCAGCTTGACAGGGTGGCGGGAAAAACTGTTTTTT

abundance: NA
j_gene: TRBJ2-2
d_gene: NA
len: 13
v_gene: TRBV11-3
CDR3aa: CASATRGTGELFF
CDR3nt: TGTGCCAGCGCCACTCGAGGCACCGGGGAGCTGTTTTTT

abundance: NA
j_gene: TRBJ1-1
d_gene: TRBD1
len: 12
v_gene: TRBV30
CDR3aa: CAWSRQGPEAFF
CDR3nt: TGTGCCTGGAGTAGACAGGGCCCTGAAGCTTTCTTT

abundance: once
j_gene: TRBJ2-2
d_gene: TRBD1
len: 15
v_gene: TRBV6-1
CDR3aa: CASIPNRGNTGELFF
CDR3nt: TGTGCCAGCATCCCGAACAGGGGAAACACCGGGGAGCTGTTTTTT

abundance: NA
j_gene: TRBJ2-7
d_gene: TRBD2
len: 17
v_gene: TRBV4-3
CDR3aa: CASSQEVGDAGVYEQYF
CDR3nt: TGCGCCAGCAGCCAAGAGGTAGGGGATGCGGGAGTATACGAGCAGTACTTC

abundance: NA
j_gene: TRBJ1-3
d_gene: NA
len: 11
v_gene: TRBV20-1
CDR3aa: CSAGALNTIYF
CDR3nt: TGCAGTGCTGGCGCCTTAAACACCATATATTTT

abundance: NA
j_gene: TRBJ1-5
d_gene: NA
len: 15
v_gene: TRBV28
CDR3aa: CASDPAKGANQPQHF
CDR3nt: TGTGCCAGCGATCCAGCTAAGGGTGCCAATCAGCCCCAGCATTTT

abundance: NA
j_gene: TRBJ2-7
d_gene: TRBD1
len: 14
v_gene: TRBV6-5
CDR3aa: CASTVGQGRYEQYF
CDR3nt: TGTGCCAGCACCGTTGGACAGGGGAGATACGAGCAGTACTTC

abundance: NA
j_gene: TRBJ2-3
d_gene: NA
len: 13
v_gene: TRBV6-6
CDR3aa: CASSRDHGDTQYF
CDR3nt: TGTGCCAGCAGTCGGGACCACGGAGATACGCAGTATTTT

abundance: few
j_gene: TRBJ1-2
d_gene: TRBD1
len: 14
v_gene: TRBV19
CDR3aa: CASNRQGPNYGYTF
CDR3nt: TGTGCCAGTAATCGACAGGGGCCCAACTATGGCTACACCTTC

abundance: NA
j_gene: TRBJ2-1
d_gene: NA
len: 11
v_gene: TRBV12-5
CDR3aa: CASGVGTEQFF
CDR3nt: TGTGCTAGTGGTGTGGGGACTGAGCAGTTCTTC

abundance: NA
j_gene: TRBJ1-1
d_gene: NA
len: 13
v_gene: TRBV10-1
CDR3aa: CASMRDLNTEAFF
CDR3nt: TGCGCCAGCATGAGGGACCTGAACACTGAAGCTTTCTTT

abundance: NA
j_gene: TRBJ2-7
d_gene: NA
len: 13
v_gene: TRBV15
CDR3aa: CATRQGGRYEQYF
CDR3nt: TGTGCCACCAGACAGGGTGGGAGATACGAGCAGTACTTC

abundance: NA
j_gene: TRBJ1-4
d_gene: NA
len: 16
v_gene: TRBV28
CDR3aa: CASSLFSGGVNEKLFF
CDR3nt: TGTGCCAGCAGTTTATTTTCTGGAGGTGTAAATGAAAAACTGTTTTTT

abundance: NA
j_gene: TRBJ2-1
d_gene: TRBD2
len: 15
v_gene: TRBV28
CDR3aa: CASSSPGLGLNEQFF
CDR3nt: TGTGCCAGCAGCTCTCCTGGACTAGGGCTCAATGAGCAGTTCTTC

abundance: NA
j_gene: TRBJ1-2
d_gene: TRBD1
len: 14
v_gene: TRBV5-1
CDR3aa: CASSFGDRDYGYTF
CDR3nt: TGCGCCAGCAGCTTTGGAGACAGGGACTATGGCTACACCTTC

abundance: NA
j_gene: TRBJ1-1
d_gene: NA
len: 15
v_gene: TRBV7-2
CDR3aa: CASSLVGQMNTEAFF
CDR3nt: TGTGCCAGCAGCTTAGTAGGACAGATGAACACTGAAGCTTTCTTT

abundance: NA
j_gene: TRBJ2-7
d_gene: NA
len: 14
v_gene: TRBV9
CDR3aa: CASSVGVGSYEQYF
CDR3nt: TGTGCCAGCAGCGTAGGGGTAGGCTCCTACGAGCAGTACTTC

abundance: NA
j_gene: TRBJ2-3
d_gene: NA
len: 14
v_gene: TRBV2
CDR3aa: CATGLAPTTDTQYF
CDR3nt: TGTGCCACCGGGCTAGCGCCGACCACAGATACGCAGTATTTT

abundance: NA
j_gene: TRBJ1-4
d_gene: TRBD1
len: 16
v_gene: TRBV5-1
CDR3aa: CASSLEGTGGWEKLFF
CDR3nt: TGCGCCAGCAGCTTGGAGGGGACAGGGGGTTGGGAAAAACTGTTTTTT